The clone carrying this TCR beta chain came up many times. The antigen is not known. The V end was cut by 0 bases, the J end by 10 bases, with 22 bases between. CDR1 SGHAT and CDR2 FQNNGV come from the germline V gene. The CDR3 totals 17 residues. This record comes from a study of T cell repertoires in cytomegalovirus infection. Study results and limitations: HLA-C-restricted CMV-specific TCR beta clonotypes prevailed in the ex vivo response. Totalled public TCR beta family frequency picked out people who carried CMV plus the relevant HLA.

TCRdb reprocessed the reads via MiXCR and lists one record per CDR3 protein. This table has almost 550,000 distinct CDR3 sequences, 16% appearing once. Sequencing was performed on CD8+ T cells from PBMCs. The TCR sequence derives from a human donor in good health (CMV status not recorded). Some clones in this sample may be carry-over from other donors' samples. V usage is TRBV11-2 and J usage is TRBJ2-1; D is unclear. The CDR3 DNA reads TGTGCCAGCAGCTTAGATCCAGAGACGCTTATTGCGGACGAGCAGTTCTTC. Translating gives CASSLDPETLIADEQFF.